The 29 T cell receptor beta chains reported below all come from one sample, sequenced in a study of spatial heterogeneity in lung cancer. TCRdb independently ran MiXCR on the 5' RACE reads; one entry per CDR3 protein. The sample includes around 75,000 distinct CDR3 sequences, 13% of them seen just once. Time point indicated: sample taken at primary tumor resection. No cell sorting; template was whole RNA from tumor, lung tissue or PBMC. Material: PBMCs, obtained at surgery. All receptors derive from a male donor with early-stage non-small cell lung cancer.

This clonotype came up a few times. The gene calls are TRBV5-4 and TRBJ2-3; D uncertain. From germline, CDR1 is SGHNT and CDR2 YYREEE (reference sequence). The V gene lost 0 bases and the J gene lost 0 bases, with 14 bases spanning the gap. CDR3 size: 17 residues. The CDR3 loop reads CASSLATAVPSTDTQYF. DNA for the CDR3: TGTGCCAGCAGCTTGGCGACGGCAGTACCTAGCACAGATACGCAGTATTTT.

This clonotype has more than one count but fewer than ten. An end of the junction does not agree with germline; a read error may underlie this. The rearrangement uses TRBV4-3 and TRBJ2-1; D possibly corresponds to TRBD2 (6 bases). Germline values: CDR1 LGHNA, CDR2 YSLEER. This CDR3 is built from 12 residues. Here the CDR3 DNA reads TGCGCCAGCAGCCAAGATTGGGGGGTGACTATCTTC. Its protein is CASSQDWGVTIF.

This clonotype showed up just a few times. The J gene is TRBJ2-1, the V gene TRBV12-3 or TRBV12-4; 9 bases fit TRBD1. V shed 6 bases, J shed 4 bases, and the junction held 7 bases outside the gene matches. This CDR3 comprises 15 residues. CDR3 in DNA: TGTGCCAGCAGGCTAACAGGGGGCCTGTACAATGAGCAGTTCTTC. It specifies CASRLTGGLYNEQFF.

This clonotype was found many times. The V gene is TRBV29-1, the J gene TRBJ2-2, with 8 bases lining up with TRBD1. Germline CDR1 SQVTM, CDR2 ANQGSEA. Unmatched junction bases numbered 2, after V lost 7 bases and J lost 1 base. The length of the CDR3 is 13 residues. This chain's CDR3 is CSADRGNTGELFF. CDR3 in DNA: TGCAGCGCCGACAGGGGGAACACCGGGGAGCTGTTTTTT.

This clonotype was seen once. At one end, the junction sequence differs from germline, possibly due to a read error. The chain carries TRBV7-2 and TRBJ1-2, with D unresolved. The CDR3 has 12 amino acids. Germline loops: CDR1 SGHTA, CDR2 FQGNSA. In DNA, the CDR3 is TGTGTCAGCAGCTACGGAGTGTATGGCTACACCTTC. It translates to CVSSYGVYGYTF.

V usage is TRBV9 and J usage is TRBJ2-1; 7 bases fit TRBD1. The CDR3 runs to 16 residues. Per germline, CDR1 SGDLS and CDR2 YYNGEE. V shed 2 bases and J 1 base; nucleotides not matched to a gene: 6. CDR3 region: CASSVMTGRSYNEQFF. The CDR3, as DNA: TGTGCCAGCAGCGTCATGACAGGGCGATCCTACAATGAGCAGTTCTTC.

This clonotype showed up just a few times. The chain carries TRBV5-1 and TRBJ2-5; the D gene is possibly TRBD1 (6 bases). This CDR3 region has 15 residues. Looked up from germline, CDR1 is SGHRS and CDR2 is YFSETQ. V was pared by 0 bases and J by 1 base, with 10 bases between. CDR3 sequence reads: CASSLAGQSQETQYF. The CDR3 region has the DNA TGCGCCAGCAGCTTGGCCGGACAGAGCCAAGAGACCCAGTACTTC.

This clonotype was recorded at least ten times. The J gene is TRBJ1-6, the V gene TRBV4-1; D is uncertain. This CDR3 region has 17 residues. Germline assignment: CDR1 MGHRA and CDR2 YSYEKL. V lost 1 base and J lost 7, with 17 bases in between. CDR3 sequence (DNA): TGCGCCAGCAGCCAAGGCGGAGCTCGGGAAGGCAATTCACCCCTCCACTTT. Its protein is CASSQGGAREGNSPLHF.

This clonotype has only a few counts. The genes are TRBV6-2 or TRBV6-3 and TRBJ1-5; maybe TRBD1 (5 bases). This CDR3 comprises 13 residues. V gave up 2 bases and J gave up 7 bases, with 9 bases separating them. CDR1 is MNHEY, CDR2 SVGEGT, per germline. This CDR3 is CASSYRGSQPQHF. CDR3 coding DNA: TGTGCCAGCAGTTACCGGGGGAGCCAGCCCCAGCATTTT.

DNA of the CDR3: TGTGCCTGGAGTGGTGGACAGGGGAGCACTGAAGCTTTCTTT. This translates into CAWSGGQGSTEAFF. The chain has TRBV30 and TRBJ1-1; 9 bases fit TRBD1. V shed 1 base, J shed 4 bases, and the junction held 4 bases outside the gene matches. Looked up from germline, CDR1 is GTSNPN and CDR2 is SVGIG (reference sequence). The CDR3 totals 14 residues.

This clonotype was seen a few times. The V gene is TRBV4-3, the J gene TRBJ2-1, with TRBD2 matching 7 bases. V gave up 1 base and J gave up 8 bases; unmatched junction bases: 11. Germline CDR1 LGHNA, CDR2 YSLEER. This CDR3 comprises 16 residues. The CDR3 region has the DNA TGCGCCAGCAGCCAAGTACGGCTAGCGGTAAGCGATGAGCAGTTCTTC. Encoded protein: CASSQVRLAVSDEQFF.

This sequence joins TRBV7-9 and TRBJ2-5; D could derive from TRBD1 or TRBD2 (5 bases each). Germline-derived CDR1 and CDR2 are SEHNR and FQNEAQ (reference sequence). Trimming left V 5 bases short and J 4 bases short, with 17 bases between. This CDR3 contains 15 residues. CDR3 sequence: CASSQRSGTPETQYF. The CDR3 DNA reads TGTGCCAGCAGCCAACGCTCCGGGACGCCAGAGACCCAGTACTTC.

J is TRBJ1-5 and V is TRBV20-1, with 8 bases aligning to TRBD1. This CDR3 region has 14 residues. The germline V gene encodes CDR1 DFQATT and CDR2 SNEGSKA (reference sequence). The V gene end was trimmed by 5 bases and the J gene end by 3 bases; junction bases not matched to a gene: 6. The CDR3 reads CSASYRGANQPQHF. The DNA for the CDR3 is TGCAGTGCTTCGTACAGGGGGGCCAATCAGCCCCAGCATTTT.

This rearrangement joins TRBV6-5 to TRBJ2-3, with D unresolved. V was shortened by 2 bases and J by 2 bases, with 11 bases between the two germline ends. CDR3 size: 15 residues. CDR1 is MNHEY and CDR2 is SVGAGI in the germline V gene. The CDR3 DNA reads as TGTGCCAGCAGTTACAAAGGGCGCTACACAGATACGCAGTATTTT. As protein: CASSYKGRYTDTQYF.

This clonotype was detected many times. V and J are TRBV9 and TRBJ1-1; D not resolved. The CDR3 loop spans 13 amino acids. From germline, CDR1 is SGDLS and CDR2 YYNGEE. The ends were cut back, 1 base at V and 6 bases at J, with 10 bases in the middle. CDR3 nucleotides: TGTGCCAGCAGCGTAAAGGCCGGCTCTGAAGCTTTCTTT. It yields the protein CASSVKAGSEAFF.

This clonotype has more than one count but fewer than ten. A read error may produce the germline difference seen at one junction end. The chain carries TRBV7-7 and TRBJ1-2; D is ambiguous. The CDR3 is 13 amino acids. CDR1 is SSHAT and CDR2 is FNYEAQ in the germline V gene (reference sequence). The CDR3 loop reads CASSPLDGLGYTF. The CDR3, as DNA: TGTGCTAGCAGCCCCCTGGACGGCCTGGGCTACACCTTC.

Sample share makes this clonotype medium-sized (0.01 to 0.1%). This chain joins TRBV29-1 and TRBJ2-7, with unresolved D. This CDR3 spans 13 amino acids. Trimming took off 5 bases at V and 0 bases at J, with 11 bases between the two ends. Germline lookup yields CDR1 SQVTM and CDR2 ANQGSEA. This CDR3 reads CSVNGPLSYEQYF. CDR3 sequence (DNA): TGCAGCGTTAACGGCCCCCTCTCCTACGAGCAGTACTTC.

This sequence joins TRBV12-3 or TRBV12-4 and TRBJ1-1; D might be TRBD1 (6 bases). The V end was cut by 6 bases, the J end by 11 bases, with 19 bases between. CDR3 length: 13 residues. The CDR3 DNA follows: TGTGCCAGCAGCTTAATCCGGGGGCGGGAGGCTTTCTTT. Amino acids: CASSLIRGREAFF.

This clonotype has ten or more counts. This rearrangement joins TRBV24-1 to TRBJ2-3; 7 positions agree with TRBD2. V shed 7 bases and J 6 bases; nucleotides not matched to a gene: 3. The CDR3 is 12 residues long. CDR1 is KGHDR, CDR2 SFDVKD, per germline. DNA for the CDR3: TGTGCCACCAGCCGGCGGGGGGATACGCAGTATTTT. It codes for CATSRRGDTQYF.

This clonotype was detected many times. The chain employs TRBV21-1 and TRBJ2-7; no DNA check was done on the table's D call, TRBD1. TRBV21-1 constitutes a pseudogene. This CDR3 comprises 13 residues. The CDR3 sequence: CASLTGSPYEQYF. Written as DNA, the CDR3 is TGTGCCAGTCTGACAGGGTCCCCCTACGAGCAGTACTTC.

This clonotype was observed a handful of times. The chain combines TRBV7-9 with TRBJ2-3; D is perhaps TRBD2 (5 bases). The CDR3 runs to 12 residues. Trimming removed 1 base from V and 6 bases from J, with 5 bases in between. CDR1 is SEHNR, CDR2 FQNEAQ, per germline (reference sequence). In DNA, the CDR3 is TGTGCCAGCAGCTTAGGGGAGGATACGCAGTATTTT. Translation gives CASSLGEDTQYF.

The V and J genes are TRBV7-2 and TRBJ2-7; D call uncertain. V gave up 3 bases and J gave up 0 bases, with 9 bases separating them. Germline CDR1 and CDR2: SGHTA and FQGNSA. The CDR3 contains 14 residues. The CDR3 protein is CASSFVSGSYEQYF. Here the CDR3 DNA reads TGTGCCAGCAGCTTCGTATCCGGCTCCTACGAGCAGTACTTC.

This clonotype has a handful of counts. DNA of the CDR3: TGCGCCAGCAGCCAGGCCGGGATAGGTGGTCAGCCCCAGCATTTT. It specifies CASSQAGIGGQPQHF. This chain joins TRBV4-1 and TRBJ1-5; no reliable D call. This CDR3 contains 15 residues. Per germline, CDR1 MGHRA and CDR2 YSYEKL. The V gene lost 3 bases and the J gene lost 6 bases, with 15 bases spanning the gap.

This clonotype was counted ten times or more. The chain couples TRBV2 to TRBJ2-3, with D unclear. Trimming took off 8 bases at V and 4 bases at J, with 7 bases between the two ends. CDR1 and CDR2 from the germline V gene are SNHLY and FYNNEI. The CDR3 covers 11 residues. The chain's CDR3 is CASGRPDTQYF. In nucleotides, the CDR3 is TGTGCCAGCGGACGACCAGATACGCAGTATTTT.

V and J are TRBV29-1 and TRBJ1-4, with D unresolved. V was shortened by 5 bases and J by 4 bases, with 8 bases between the two germline ends. The germline V gene has CDR1 SQVTM and CDR2 ANQGSEA. This CDR3 is 12 amino acids long. CDR3 region: CSVKELNEKLFF. DNA for the CDR3: TGCAGCGTTAAGGAACTTAATGAAAAACTGTTTTTT. Full variable domain (missing parts from reference TRBV29-1 and TRBJ1-4): SAVISQKPSRDICQRGTSLTIQCQVDSQVTMMFWYRQQPGQSLTLIATANQGSEATYESGFVIDKFPISRPNLTFSTLTVSNMSPEDSSIYLCSVKELNEKLFFGSGTQLSVL.

The chain links TRBV5-1 to TRBJ2-1; 8 bases match TRBD2. Germline V gene sequence: CDR1 SGHRS, CDR2 YFSETQ. V gave up 0 bases and J gave up 7 bases; unmatched junction bases: 9. The length of the CDR3 is 16 residues. In DNA form, the CDR3 reads TGCGCCAGCAGCTTGGGGGGACTAGTAAATTTTAATGAGCAGTTCTTC. The encoded protein is CASSLGGLVNFNEQFF. The complete variable domain, with remaining parts taken from reference TRBV5-1 and TRBJ2-1, reads KAGVTQTPRYLIKTRGQQVTLSCSPISGHRSVSWYQQTPGQGLQFLFEYFSETQRNKGNFPGRFSGRQFSNSRSEMNVSTLELGDSALYLCASSLGGLVNFNEQFFGPGTRLTVL.

V gene TRBV7-9 combines with J gene TRBJ2-5; 8 bases are a match to TRBD2. Germline V gene data show CDR1 as SEHNR and CDR2 as FQNEAQ (reference sequence). Trimming took 0 bases from V and 3 from J; bases not matched to a gene: 3. CDR3 length: 15 amino acids. The CDR3 DNA reads as TGTGCCAGCAGCTTAGCCAGCGGGAGTGAAGAGACCCAGTACTTC. As protein: CASSLASGSEETQYF.

The table lists this clonotype with many counts. The chain employs TRBV3-1 and TRBJ1-1, with TRBD1 matching 9 bases. The CDR3 is 16 amino acids. Unmatched junction bases numbered 11, after V lost 7 bases and J lost 2 bases. Germline V gene sequence: CDR1 LGHDT, CDR2 YNNKEL (reference sequence). The CDR3 region has the DNA TGTGCCAGCAAGGTGTCAGCGGGACAGGGAAACACTGAAGCTTTCTTT. This translates into CASKVSAGQGNTEAFF.

The chain is built from TRBV10-3 and TRBJ2-5, with D perhaps being TRBD1 or TRBD2 (7 bases each). With 2 bases removed from V and 2 bases from J, the gap between germline ends came to 12 bases. The CDR3 covers 15 residues. CDR1 and CDR2 from the germline V gene are ENHRY and SYGVKD. CDR3: CAISEAGDRQETQYF. The CDR3 coding sequence is TGTGCCATCAGTGAGGCGGGGGACAGACAAGAGACCCAGTACTTC.